The following is a T cell receptor (beta chain) sequence with its context. Its antigen remains unidentified. This record belongs to a study of beta chain features in type 1 diabetes. Study-wide results and limits: Among patients with Type 1 diabetes, TCRB CDR3s were moderately but significantly shorter in every one of the four CD4+ subsets.

Reverse transcription of all isolated RNA meant that expressed TCRB transcripts were sequenced. Data came from immunoSEQ multiplex PCR; TCRdb stores just in-frame clones and leaves some out. The sample lists around 56,000 clones, 52% seen once, with roughly 2.6% in the top ten. Germline V gives CDR1 MDHEN, CDR2 SYDVKM. The CDR3 consists of 16 residues. V trimming: 5 bases; J trimming: 4 bases; junction bases outside the gene matches: 9. The sequenced material came from Tregs from blood. The chain is built from TRBV28 and TRBJ2-1; 9 nucleotides agree with TRBD1. The sequence was collected from a woman aged 40-49 years with type 1 diabetes. The CDR3, as DNA: TGTGCCAGCAGTGAGAACAGGGGGCGGTCATACAATGAGCAGTTCTTC. It is translated as CASSENRGRSYNEQFF.